This TCR beta chain was sequenced during a study of blood T cell repertoires in COVID-19. Looking at the study overall: From T cells, B-cell-depleted T cells, or PBMCs came the material, which was cDNA or gDNA.

On this clone itself: This CDR3 is also generated by other DNA sequences in the sample.

Method: immunoSEQ multiplex PCR; TCRdb's copy keeps in-frame clones and lacks some. Found here are 90,000 to 130,000 clones, about 70% of them singletons; the top ten hold 6% to 8%. CDR3 length: 15 amino acids. Deletions cut 1 base from V and 3 bases from J, with 11 bases between. CDR1 and CDR2 (germline): SGHTA, FQGNSA. Sequencing used peripheral blood. The V call is TRBV7-2, the J call TRBJ2-3; maybe TRBD2 (5 bases). This TCR derives from a woman between 55 and 75 years old with acute or convalescent COVID-19. The CDR3 region is CASSLGGWGTDTQYF. CDR3 sequence (DNA): TGTGCCAGCAGCTTAGGCGGGTGGGGAACAGATACGCAGTATTTT.